This T cell receptor (beta chain) was recorded in a study of shared clonotypes between healthy human individuals (dated by TCRdb to 2020 to 2021). With regard to the full study: Three men and two women, aged 18 to 49 years, made up the cohort. For each donor, CD4 naive and CD4 memory were each given three plates, CD8 naive was given two plates, and CD8 memory was given one plate. Blood TCR repertoires of 5 or 6 healthy adults were deeply sequenced to estimate repertoire size and the extent of clonotype sharing between individuals. Libraries were prepared and TCR repertoires were sequenced by different laboratories using diverse techniques, in order to increase sequencing depth and limit assay-specific biases. Between about 0.9 and 10 billion PBMCs per donor were obtained by leukapheresis. Findings and caveats that apply to the study as a whole: About 4.5% of naive CD4, 3.5% of naive CD8, roughly 2.4% of memory CD4, and more than 0.35% of memory CD8 clonotypes were shared across several donors. Pairwise subsampling led to the expectation that sequencing depth would affect the degree of clonotype sharing among donors. Sampling was restricted to blood, and TCR repertoires in tissue are likely to differ from TCR repertoires in blood. Clonotypes shared by all four sorted-subset donors showed higher generation probabilities than non-shared clonotypes. Estimated clonotype richness was generally larger for naive than for memory subsets. Because the study included only a small number of donors, the genetic and exposure-history diversity represented was limited. Rarefaction of sorted-subset datasets indicated incomplete sequencing despite the large sequencing depth.

Donors were healthy HIV-negative adults with no recently reported acute infections or vaccinations. Only Caucasian adults living in Nashville, Tennessee, USA were represented among the donors. CD4+ T cells were enriched by magnetic negative selection, after which naive cells were positively selected on CD45RA and the negative fraction was taken as the memory subset. After blood collection by leukapheresis, PBMCs were isolated using Ficoll-Histopaque density gradient centrifugation and then cryopreserved in the vapor phase of liquid nitrogen. Purity and quantity of every magnetically sorted T cell population were checked by analytical flow cytometry. Genomic DNA was isolated from every sorted fraction and measured by UV absorbance on a Nanodrop 2000c. From the cysteine through the phenylalanine, the CDR3 covers 13 amino acids. Of the read, only the CDR3 DNA is kept; its 39 bases are in frame from base 1. Clipping removes 5 bases from V and 8 bases from J, with 7 as the unmatched junction base count. CDR1 and CDR2 were assigned from the germline V gene (reference sequence) as MNHEY and SMNVEV.

Using the deep immunoSEQ assay, TCR CDR3 regions were amplified from genomic DNA by multiplex PCR. Extracted genomic DNA from each cell subset was distributed evenly across all wells of several immunoSEQ 96-well plates, and each plate was treated as a replicate. For sorted subsets, each replicate PCR was loaded with roughly 0.2 ug genomic DNA, equivalent to about 30,000 T cell genomes. Purified libraries were quantified with a Qubit 3.0 fluorometer, sized on a Bioanalyzer 2100, and re-quantified with the KAPA Library Quantification kit. Every immunoSEQ 96-well plate was sequenced on a dedicated single-read 150-cycle Illumina NextSeq 550 flow cell. The published analysis was carried out like this. Because only junctional sequences without quality scores were contained in the immunoSEQ output, filtering matching that applied to full-length reads could not be performed. To assign V/J genes and CDR3, sequences were annotated against IMGT germline references using PyIR, a Python wrapper for IgBLAST v1.9. Reads were filtered out if the reads had weak V/J assignments (E-value above 1e-6), no CDR3, stop codons, out-of-frame junctions, or ambiguous translated residues. V3J clonotypes were defined as sequences sharing the same inferred V gene, J gene, and CDR3 amino acid sequence. Percentage overlap between repertoires was calculated by dividing the number of shared unique clonotypes by the size of the smaller repertoire. Richness of each repertoire was evaluated using RTK rarefaction, the Chao1 estimator, and Recon v2.1 estimates of unobserved clonotypes. Generation probabilities for all TCRbeta clonotypes obtained by the gDNA method from a handful of donors were computed using OLGA. TCRdb provides this immuneACCESS table in a form limited to in-frame rearrangements. Some clones are lacking; in checked studies, under half of them reflect an unresolved V gene, and why the rest are absent is not known. V and J calls and clone size are those listed in that table; D and trimming were worked out from the DNA. This sample comprises over 700,000 clones, 72% of them detected only once. Clones ranked in the top ten supply less than 2% of the sample.

Concerning this clone itself: The antigen it recognizes is unknown. No clone much larger than this one lies a single base away; base qualities are absent.

This sequence uses TRBV27 and TRBJ1-2; 8 central bases correspond to TRBD1. This sequence originates from a woman aged 25 to 45 in good health. Sequencing was done on a sample of memory CD4+ T cells sorted from blood. This specimen's cell subset or site label, interpreted: CD45RA-negative fraction. The DNA sequence follows: TGTGCCAGCAGTCCTAGACAGGGGCTGGGCTACACCTTC. Its protein product is CASSPRQGLGYTF.